These 15 T cell receptor beta chains came from one sample sequenced in a study of coeliac disease. Their antigens are not known. Clones were sequenced by immunoSEQ multiplex PCR, and TCRdb holds only the in-frame ones, with some missing. The sample shows under 4,500 clones, approximately 63% of them seen only once. Broader study findings: Lower clonality than controls marked TRB and TRG repertoires from active celiac intraepithelial and lamina propria samples.

The sequenced material came from intraepithelial lymphocytes from the gut. These receptors were obtained from a man in his 70s with active celiac disease.

This clone turned up a few times. This sequence joins TRBV18 and TRBJ1-5; 8 bases are shared with TRBD1. V trimming: 3 bases; J trimming: 4 bases; junction bases outside the gene matches: 2. The CDR3 has 14 residues. Germline V gene data show CDR1 as KGHSH and CDR2 as LQKENI. CDR3 in amino acids: CASSPGTGNQPQHF. DNA for the CDR3: TGTGCCAGCTCACCCGGGACAGGTAATCAGCCCCAGCATTTT.

The rearrangement links TRBV5-1 to TRBJ2-4; no definite D call. CDR1 and CDR2 (germline): SGHRS, YFSETQ. The CDR3 runs to 13 residues. V lost 0 bases and J 5 bases, leaving 6 bases between the germline ends. The CDR3 nucleotides read TGCGCCAGCAGCTTGGCCTTAGAAAACATTCAGTACTTC. Residues: CASSLALENIQYF. The whole variable domain, remainder taken from reference TRBV5-1 and TRBJ2-4, is KAGVTQTPRYLIKTRGQQVTLSCSPISGHRSVSWYQQTPGQGLQFLFEYFSETQRNKGNFPGRFSGRQFSNSRSEMNVSTLELGDSALYLCASSLALENIQYFGAGTRLSVL.

The CDR3 region has the DNA TGTGCCACCAGCAGTCCTCTTCAGGATTTCGGCACTGAAGCTTTCTTT. Translated: CATSSPLQDFGTEAFF. The rearrangement links TRBV15 to TRBJ1-1; D gene ambiguous. CDR1 and CDR2 (germline): LNHNV, YYDKDF (reference sequence). This CDR3 is 16 amino acids long. V lost 3 bases and J 4 bases, leaving 18 bases between the germline ends.

This rearrangement joins TRBV6-1 to TRBJ2-7; a weak D match, TRBD2 (5 bases). The CDR3 totals 13 residues. Trimming removed 8 bases from V and 6 bases from J, with 17 bases in between. Germline V gene sequence: CDR1 MNHNS, CDR2 SASEGT. CDR3 coding DNA: TGTGCCAGCCGGCCTACAACTAGGAGCGAGCAGTACTTC. It codes for CASRPTTRSEQYF.

This chain connects TRBV19 to TRBJ2-1; D might be TRBD1 (6 bases). Trimming pared 7 bases from V and 8 bases from J, leaving 15 bases between. CDR3 length equals 13 residues. Germline V gives CDR1 LNHDA, CDR2 SQIVND (reference sequence). This CDR3 reads CASKGAGVYEQFF. DNA of the CDR3: TGTGCCAGTAAAGGGGCAGGGGTTTATGAGCAGTTCTTC.

The genes are TRBV27 and TRBJ2-7; 9 nucleotides agree with TRBD1. CDR3 size: 13 residues. V lost 6 bases, J lost 10 bases, and 10 bases stayed unmatched. Germline-derived CDR1 and CDR2 are MNHEY and SMNVEV (reference sequence). This chain's CDR3 is CASSTGTGIAQYF. For the CDR3, the DNA is TGTGCCAGCAGCACCGGGACAGGGATCGCCCAGTACTTC.

This chain links TRBV10-2 with TRBJ2-7; the match to TRBD1 covers 8 bases. With 4 bases clipped from V and 5 bases from J, the junction kept 4 bases outside the gene matches. This CDR3 region has 13 residues. Per the germline V gene, CDR1 is WSHSY and CDR2 is SAAADI. Written as DNA, the CDR3 is TGCGCCAGCAGTGTTGGACAGGGCAACGAGCAGTACTTC. It translates to CASSVGQGNEQYF.

The chain carries TRBV7-2 and TRBJ1-3, with 9 bases matching TRBD1. Germline V gene lookup returns CDR1 SGHTA and CDR2 FQGNSA. The CDR3 runs 16 residues. J lost 3 bases, V lost 4 bases, and 7 bases had no gene match. The CDR3 spells CASSSYPTGGGNTIYF. For the CDR3, the DNA is TGTGCCAGCAGCTCCTACCCGACAGGGGGTGGAAACACCATATATTTT.

The chain links TRBV14 to TRBJ2-1; D perhaps matches TRBD2 (5 bases). Germline V lookup: CDR1 SGHDN, CDR2 FVKESK. V was shortened by 4 bases and J by 3 bases, with 13 bases between the two germline ends. The CDR3 loop spans 15 amino acids. CDR3 protein: CASSLLALDYNEQFF. The CDR3 region has the DNA TGTGCCAGCAGCCTTCTTGCACTAGACTACAATGAGCAGTTCTTC.

J is TRBJ2-5 and V is TRBV4-1; D not certain. Trimming pared 3 bases from V and 4 bases from J, leaving 12 bases between. Germline V gives CDR1 MGHRA, CDR2 YSYEKL. CDR3 length: 14 amino acids. The chain's CDR3 is CASSHKPGLETQYF. The CDR3 nucleotides read TGCGCCAGCAGCCACAAGCCGGGTTTAGAGACCCAGTACTTC.

This clone occurred a few times. This CDR3 reads CASSQSGAFTEAFF. The CDR3 DNA reads as TGTGCCAGCAGCCAGTCAGGGGCATTCACTGAAGCTTTCTTT. The chain employs TRBV4-2 and TRBJ1-1; weak D call: TRBD1 (6 bases). CDR3 size: 14 residues. Germline assignment: CDR1 LGHNA and CDR2 YNFKEQ. The germline V and J ends were trimmed by 3 bases and 4 bases, with 12 bases remaining between them.

V gene TRBV5-1 combines with J gene TRBJ2-7, with D unresolved. Trimming cost V 0 bases and J 3 bases, with 13 bases left between them. Germline V CDR1 and CDR2: SGHRS, YFSETQ. The CDR3 is 15 amino acids. The DNA for the CDR3 is TGCGCCAGCAGCTTGGGGCAGGCCTCCCGCTACGAGCAGTACTTC. It yields the protein CASSLGQASRYEQYF.

V and J are TRBV6-1 and TRBJ1-2; possibly TRBD1 for D (5 bases). Germline CDR1 MNHNS, CDR2 SASEGT. This CDR3 comprises 12 residues. V lost 6 bases and J lost 4, with 9 bases in between. The CDR3 nucleotides are TGTGCCAGCAGGCCGGGGGGCTATGGCTACACCTTC. This codes for CASRPGGYGYTF.

The rearrangement links TRBV10-1 to TRBJ2-5; 7 nucleotides agree with TRBD2. Germline V gene data show CDR1 as WNHNN and CDR2 as SYGVQD (reference sequence). The CDR3 is 14 amino acids. Trimming cost V 5 bases and J 1 base; bases outside gene matches: 4. CDR3 residues: CASSSAGVQETQYF. CDR3 sequence (DNA): TGCGCCAGCAGTTCCGCGGGGGTCCAAGAGACCCAGTACTTC.

A note on this clone: Mismatch with germline at one junction end may stem from a read error. Other DNA sequences from this sample encode an identical CDR3 as well. CDR3 DNA: TGTGCCAGCTCAGAATCACAGGGGGCGAATAATTCCCCCCTCCACTTT. This gives the protein CASSESQGANNSPLHF. This rearrangement joins TRBV18 to TRBJ1-6, with 9 positions matching TRBD1. The CDR3 loop spans 16 amino acids. Germline loops: CDR1 KGHSH, CDR2 LQKENI.